The T cell receptor (beta chain) under discussion was sequenced for a study of PD-L1 blockade in urothelial cancer. On the study more broadly: Patients initiated atezolizumab at some point between 2014 and 2015 at 1,200 mg intravenously every 3 weeks. Blood gave a median about 150,000 T cells. Males with bladder-origin urothelial cancer constituted about nine tenths of the roughly 30 patients.

This CDR3 comprises 14 residues. V lost 4 bases to trimming and J lost 4 bases; unmatched junction nucleotides: 7. Germline lookup yields CDR1 SQVTM and CDR2 ANQGSEA. The protocol was immunoSEQ multiplex PCR, while the TCRdb copy is restricted to in-frame clones and leaves out a portion. The table includes 30,000 to 50,000 clones, roughly 89% detected once. Diagnoses among patients were locally advanced or metastatic urothelial carcinoma. This specimen consisted of PBMCs, obtained around atezolizumab (anti-PD-L1) treatment. The chain employs TRBV29-1 and TRBJ1-5, with 7 bases lining up with TRBD1. The TCR comes from a man aged 60 to 69 with urothelial cancer. The CDR3, as DNA: TGCAGCGTTGGGGGGACAGACCTTAATCAGCCCCAGCATTTT. Residues: CSVGGTDLNQPQHF.